Below, one TCR beta chain is given with its context. Its antigen is undetermined. The data are from a study of shared clonotypes between healthy human individuals. Regarding the study as a whole: Clonotypes shared by all four donors outscored non-shared clonotypes in generation probability.

Using immunoSEQ multiplex PCR, the repertoire was profiled, and TCRdb retains in-frame clones only, with some absent. There are 1.6 million or so clones in the sample; about 98.5% occur only once, and 0.36% lies in the top ten. Sequenced input: naive CD4+ T cells sorted from blood. The subset here: CD45RA+ positively selected. This TCR was sampled from a man aged 25-45 years in good health.

CDR3 amino acids: CASSAPREQEQFF. CDR3 coding DNA: TGTGCCAGCAGCGCCCCCCGGGAACAAGAGCAGTTCTTC. The chain joins TRBV9 to TRBJ2-1; tentative D call: TRBD2 (5 bases). This CDR3 is 13 amino acids long. V was clipped by 3 bases and J by 10 bases, with 14 bases between them. CDR1 and CDR2 (germline): SGDLS, YYNGEE.